This T cell receptor (beta chain) is drawn from a study of Graves' ophthalmopathy and Graves' hyperthyroidism. This CDR3 spans 11 amino acids. Germline CDR1 reads KGHSH; CDR2 reads LQKENI. Trimming shortened V by 5 bases and J by 7 bases, and 8 bases separated the two germline ends. From RNA, the CDR3 regions of TCR beta chains were amplified and sequenced. First-round RT-PCR with HTBI primers preceded a second-round multiplex PCR. In TCRdb, the multiplex PCR reads were re-called with MiXCR into one record per CDR3 protein. The sample holds fewer than 350,000 distinct CDR3 sequences, 17% seen once. Whole-study results and caveats: The majority of expanded thyroid clonotypes above 0.001 frequency also occurred in blood.

Clinicians made diagnoses from clinical symptoms, serum thyroxine, TRAb, thyroid ultrasound and orbital computed tomography. This clonotype was recorded many times. Its target is unknown. This chain uses TRBV18 with TRBJ1-1; D is ambiguous. This TCR was recovered from an adult man with Graves' ophthalmopathy. Sequenced: peripheral blood. The CDR3 nucleotides read TGTGCCAGCTCATACAGAAGTGAAGCTTTCTTT. This codes for CASSYRSEAFF.